This record concerns one T cell receptor beta chain sequence. TCRdb reprocessed the PCR reads with MiXCR, giving one entry per CDR3 protein. This table has around 460,000 distinct CDR3 sequences, 20% to 25% appearing once. The record originates from a study of molecular identifiers for immune sequencing clone quantification. The CDR3 consists of 13 residues. Germline values: CDR1 MNHEY, CDR2 SMNVEV (reference sequence). V was pared by 6 bases and J by 7 bases, with 16 bases between. The chain recombines TRBV27 with TRBJ2-7, with D tentatively TRBD2 (5 bases). The TCR comes from a human donor in good health. Some libraries in this study had Jurkat cell RNA spiked in. Material for sequencing was naive CD8+ T cells from blood, with Jurkat cell RNA spiked in. The subset here: FACS-sorted CD8+CD4-CCR7+CD45RA+ naive T cells. The DNA for the CDR3 is TGTGCCAGCAGCCCACCGGGATCCGGGGAGCAGTACTTC. Translation gives CASSPPGSGEQYF.